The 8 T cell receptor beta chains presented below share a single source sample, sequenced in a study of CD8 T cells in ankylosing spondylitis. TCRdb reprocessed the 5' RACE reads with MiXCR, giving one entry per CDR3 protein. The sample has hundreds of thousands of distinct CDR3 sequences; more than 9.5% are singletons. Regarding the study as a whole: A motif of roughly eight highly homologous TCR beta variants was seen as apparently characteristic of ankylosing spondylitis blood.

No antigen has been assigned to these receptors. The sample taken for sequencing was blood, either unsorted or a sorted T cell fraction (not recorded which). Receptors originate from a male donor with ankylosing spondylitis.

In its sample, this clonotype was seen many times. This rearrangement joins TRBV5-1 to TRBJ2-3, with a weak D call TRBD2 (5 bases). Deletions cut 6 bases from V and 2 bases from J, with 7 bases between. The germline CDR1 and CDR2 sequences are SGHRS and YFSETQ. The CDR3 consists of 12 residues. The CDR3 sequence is CASMDFTDTQYF. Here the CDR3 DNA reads TGCGCCAGCATGGACTTCACAGATACGCAGTATTTT.

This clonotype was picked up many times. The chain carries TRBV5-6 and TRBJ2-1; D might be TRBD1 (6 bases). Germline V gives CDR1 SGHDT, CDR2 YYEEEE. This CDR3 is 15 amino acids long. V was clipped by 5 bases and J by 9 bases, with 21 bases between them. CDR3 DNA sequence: TGTGCCAGCAGACAAGGGGGACAACTCCCGGGTGAGCAGTTCTTC. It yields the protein CASRQGGQLPGEQFF.

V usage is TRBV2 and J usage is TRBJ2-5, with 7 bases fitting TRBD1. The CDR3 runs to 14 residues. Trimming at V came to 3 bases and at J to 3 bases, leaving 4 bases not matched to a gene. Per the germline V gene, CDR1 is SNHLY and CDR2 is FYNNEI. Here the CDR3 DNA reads TGTGCCAGCAGTGAGGACAGGTTAGAAGAGACCCAGTACTTC. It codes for CASSEDRLEETQYF.

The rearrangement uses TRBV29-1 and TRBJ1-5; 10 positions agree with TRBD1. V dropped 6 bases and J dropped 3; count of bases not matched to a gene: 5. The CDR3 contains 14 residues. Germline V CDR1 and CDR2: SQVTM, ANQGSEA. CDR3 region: CSVTGQGPNQPQHF. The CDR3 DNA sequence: TGCAGCGTGACGGGACAGGGGCCCAATCAGCCCCAGCATTTT.

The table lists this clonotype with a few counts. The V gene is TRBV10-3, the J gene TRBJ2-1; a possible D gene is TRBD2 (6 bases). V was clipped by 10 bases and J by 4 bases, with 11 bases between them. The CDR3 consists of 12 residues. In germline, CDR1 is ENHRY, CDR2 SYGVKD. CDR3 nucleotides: TGTGCCACGCGGGACGGATACAATGAGCAGTTCTTC. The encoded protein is CATRDGYNEQFF.

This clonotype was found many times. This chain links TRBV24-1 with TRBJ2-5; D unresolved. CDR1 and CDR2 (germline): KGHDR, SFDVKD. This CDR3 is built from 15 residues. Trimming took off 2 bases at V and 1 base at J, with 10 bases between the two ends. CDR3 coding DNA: TGTGCCACCAGTGATTCGCAGGACCTCCAAGAGACCCAGTACTTC. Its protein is CATSDSQDLQETQYF.

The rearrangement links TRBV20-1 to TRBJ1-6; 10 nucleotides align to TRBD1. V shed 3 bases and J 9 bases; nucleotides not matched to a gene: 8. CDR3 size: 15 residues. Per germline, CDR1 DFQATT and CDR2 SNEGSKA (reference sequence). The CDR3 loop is CSASPGQGFSSPLHF. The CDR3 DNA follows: TGCAGTGCTAGTCCGGGACAGGGGTTTAGTTCACCCCTCCACTTT.

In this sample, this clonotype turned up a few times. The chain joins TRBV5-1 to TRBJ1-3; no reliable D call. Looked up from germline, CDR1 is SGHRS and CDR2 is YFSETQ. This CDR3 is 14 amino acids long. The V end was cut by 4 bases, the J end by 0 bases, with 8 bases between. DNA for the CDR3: TGCGCCAGCAGCCCCTTCAACTCTGGAAACACCATATATTTT. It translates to CASSPFNSGNTIYF. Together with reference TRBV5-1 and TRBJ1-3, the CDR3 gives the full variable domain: KAGVTQTPRYLIKTRGQQVTLSCSPISGHRSVSWYQQTPGQGLQFLFEYFSETQRNKGNFPGRFSGRQFSNSRSEMNVSTLELGDSALYLCASSPFNSGNTIYFGEGSWLTVV.